The clone carrying this T cell receptor beta chain has more than one count but fewer than ten. Antigen specificity is unknown. J gave up 0 bases and V 0 bases, and 2 bases lay outside the gene matches. The CDR3 runs to 15 residues. CDR1 and CDR2 from the germline V gene are SGDLS and YYNGEE. Sequencing used immunoSEQ multiplex PCR; TCRdb keeps in-frame clones, though not all of them. The sample includes tens of thousands of clones, under 85% of them seen just once. This sample was taken from a study of identifying expanded T cells in peripheral blood. Study-wide results and limits: Technical replicates showed 0.9 to 1.5 changed clones; around 2 weeks roughly 16; four weeks 19. Variance in clone template counts between approximately 2-week samples significantly increased with total template count across all healthy donors.

The specimen sequenced was blood. This sequence originates from a person aged 18 to 75 in good health. The rearrangement uses TRBV9 and TRBJ2-7, with 8 nucleotides matching TRBD1. This chain's CDR3 is CASSVGGQDSYEQYF. The CDR3 DNA is TGTGCCAGCAGCGTAGGGGGACAGGACTCCTACGAGCAGTACTTC. The full variable domain, its missing parts supplied by reference TRBV9 and TRBJ2-7, is DSGVTQTPKHLITATGQRVTLRCSPRSGDLSVYWYQQSLDQGLQFLIQYYNGEERAKGNILERFSAQQFPDLHSELNLSSLELGDSALYFCASSVGGQDSYEQYFGPGTRLTVT.